A single sample is the source of the 22 T cell receptor beta chains below, sequenced in a study of Ad26.COV2.S vaccination and SARS-CoV-2 variants. This sample's treatment: around 19 received Ad26.COV2.S at low or high dose, single or two shots; roughly five received placebo; per-sample allocation not given. Samples analyzed were those drawn on day 63 after the first vaccine or placebo injection. Repertoires were generated with immunoSEQ multiplex PCR, while TCRdb's copy carries only in-frame clones and drops some. The table has about 350,000 clones, roughly 91% seen once. This material consisted of peripheral blood, taken in a trial of Ad26.COV2.S vaccine versus placebo. The receptors shown here come from a person aged 18-60 years who received the Ad26.COV2.S COVID-19 vaccine or a placebo.

V gene TRBV4-3 combines with J gene TRBJ2-3; 9 bases align to TRBD2. V lost 0 bases to trimming and J lost 4 bases; unmatched junction nucleotides: 8. The CDR3 length is 17 residues. The germline V gene has CDR1 LGHNA and CDR2 YSLEER. The CDR3 DNA sequence: TGCGCCAGCAGCCAAGATTGGCGGGGGGGCCTTCCAGATACGCAGTATTTT. This translates into CASSQDWRGGLPDTQYF.

This clone was detected a few times. Other nucleotide sequences from this sample produce the same CDR3. The chain employs TRBV7-2 and TRBJ2-7; D is possibly TRBD1 or TRBD2 (6 bases each). The CDR3 is 14 residues long. CDR1 and CDR2 (germline): SGHTA, FQGNSA. Trimming cost V 1 base and J 1 base, with 8 bases left between them. CDR3 in DNA: TGTGCCAGCAGCTTAGGCGGGACATCCTACGAGCAGTACTTC. As protein: CASSLGGTSYEQYF.

Of note for this clone: Other DNA sequences in this specimen translate into the identical CDR3. The genes are TRBV9 and TRBJ2-7; 9 positions match TRBD1. There are 14 residues in the CDR3. V lost 3 bases to trimming and J lost 5 bases; unmatched junction nucleotides: 6. The germline V gene encodes CDR1 SGDLS and CDR2 YYNGEE. In nucleotides, the CDR3 is TGTGCCAGCAGCGAAGGGACAGGGAGGGACGAGCAGTACTTC. This sequence encodes CASSEGTGRDEQYF.

The chain employs TRBV7-2 and TRBJ2-2; weak D call: TRBD1 (6 bases). The CDR3 extends over 14 amino acids. Trimming removed 9 bases at V and 1 base at J, with 12 bases between. The germline gives CDR1 SGHTA, CDR2 FQGNSA. The CDR3 region has the DNA TGTGCCAGTCGACAGGTTAGGAACACCGGGGAGCTGTTTTTT. It is translated as CASRQVRNTGELFF.

The rearrangement uses TRBV7-9 and TRBJ2-7, with TRBD1 matching 7 bases. Germline CDR1 is SEHNR and CDR2 is FQNEAQ (reference sequence). The CDR3 consists of 12 residues. Trimming took 6 bases from V and 5 from J; bases not matched to a gene: 4. CDR3 nucleotides: TGTGCCAGCAGTGACAGGGAGCACGAGCAGTACTTC. This encodes CASSDREHEQYF. The full variable domain, completed using reference TRBV7-9 and TRBJ2-7, is DTGVSQNPRHKITKRGQNVTFRCDPISEHNRLYWYRQTLGQGPEFLTYFQNEAQLEKSRLLSDRFSAERPKGSFSTLEIQRTEQGDSAMYLCASSDREHEQYFGPGTRLTVT.

The rearrangement joins TRBV3-1 (or the pseudogene TRBV3-2) to TRBJ1-5; 10 bases align to TRBD1. J lost 0 bases, V lost 2 bases, and 10 bases had no gene match. From germline, CDR1 is LGHDT and CDR2 YNNKEL (reference sequence). This CDR3 is 19 amino acids long. The CDR3 loop is CASSQLYRDRGGSNQPQHF. As DNA, the CDR3 is TGTGCCAGCAGCCAACTCTACCGGGACAGGGGAGGTAGCAATCAGCCCCAGCATTTT.

This clone is a singleton in its sample. The gene calls are TRBV3-1 (or the pseudogene TRBV3-2) and TRBJ2-2; 7 nucleotides line up with TRBD2. The germline CDR1 and CDR2 sequences are LGHDT and YNNKEL (reference sequence). The CDR3 extends over 18 amino acids. The J segment lost 1 base and the V segment lost 2 bases, leaving 10 bases of the junction unmatched. In DNA form, the CDR3 reads TGTGCCAGCAGCCAACGGATAGGGAGGGCGAGGAACACCGGGGAGCTGTTTTTT. It codes for CASSQRIGRARNTGELFF.

The J gene is TRBJ2-1, the V gene TRBV11-2; weak D call: TRBD2 (5 bases). The CDR3 runs to 12 residues. Germline CDR1 is SGHAT and CDR2 is FQNNGV. V lost 7 bases to trimming and J lost 8 bases, with 12 bases between them. The CDR3 reads CASNPTGYEQFF. CDR3 DNA sequence: TGTGCCAGCAATCCTACGGGATATGAGCAGTTCTTC. The full variable domain, completed using reference TRBV11-2 and TRBJ2-1, is EAGVAQSPRYKIIEKRQSVAFWCNPISGHATLYWYQQILGQGPKLLIQFQNNGVVDDSQLPKDRFSAERLKGVDSTLKIQPAKLEDSAVYLCASNPTGYEQFFGPGTRLTVL.

The CDR3 here is CAITKSFDPGEQYF. The CDR3 DNA reads as TGTGCCATCACAAAGTCTTTCGACCCCGGCGAGCAGTACTTC. This chain links TRBV10-3 with TRBJ2-7, with D hard to call. The CDR3 consists of 14 residues. V was cut by 7 bases and J by 6 bases, with 19 bases left in between. From germline, CDR1 is ENHRY and CDR2 SYGVKD.

This sequence joins TRBV2 and TRBJ1-5, with 7 bases fitting TRBD1. The length of the CDR3 is 14 residues. Germline values: CDR1 SNHLY, CDR2 FYNNEI. Trimming at V came to 6 bases and at J to 3 bases, leaving 5 bases not matched to a gene. Written as DNA, the CDR3 is TGTGCCAGCAGGGACAGGAGGGCCAATCAGCCCCAGCATTTT. Its translation is CASRDRRANQPQHF. The variable domain in full, with the rest retrieved from reference TRBV2 and TRBJ1-5, is EPEVTQTPSHQVTQMGQEVILRCVPISNHLYFYWYRQILGQKVEFLVSFYNNEISEKSEIFDDQFSVERPDGSNFTLKIRSTKLEDSAMYFCASRDRRANQPQHFGDGTRLSIL.

J is TRBJ1-1 and V is TRBV7-8, with a possible D match to TRBD1 (5 bases). Trimming cost V 0 bases and J 4 bases, with 9 bases left between them. From germline, CDR1 is SGHVS and CDR2 FQNEAQ. CDR3 length equals 14 residues. The CDR3 is CASSLAWGGTEAFF. CDR3 in DNA: TGTGCCAGCAGCTTAGCGTGGGGCGGCACTGAAGCTTTCTTT. The full variable domain, its missing parts supplied by reference TRBV7-8 and TRBJ1-1, is GAGVSQSPRYKVAKRGQDVALRCDPISGHVSLFWYQQALGQGPEFLTYFQNEAQLDKSGLPSDRFFAERPEGSVSTLKIQRTQQEDSAVYLCASSLAWGGTEAFFGQGTRLTVV.

This clone was seen only a few times. The chain links TRBV12-5 to TRBJ1-5; D gene unclear. With 6 bases removed from V and 3 bases from J, the gap between germline ends came to 9 bases. This CDR3 contains 13 residues. Germline CDR1 reads LGHNT; CDR2 reads FRNRAP. CDR3 sequence (DNA): TGTGCTAGTGGCCAACTAATCAATCAGCCCCAGCATTTT. Protein: CASGQLINQPQHF.

As DNA, the CDR3 is TGTGCCAGCAGTGGGGAGGCTTATGGCTACACCTTC. The encoded protein is CASSGEAYGYTF. This sequence joins TRBV12-3 or TRBV12-4 and TRBJ1-2; D unclear. There are 12 residues in the CDR3. Deletions cut 5 bases from V and 5 bases from J, with 9 bases between.

The chain joins TRBV4-2 to TRBJ1-1; no clear D. The CDR3 has 13 residues. Trimming left V 1 base short and J 3 bases short, with 6 bases between. CDR1 LGHNA and CDR2 YNFKEQ come from the germline V gene. CDR3 residues: CASSQVTHTEAFF. CDR3 nucleotide sequence: TGTGCCAGCAGCCAAGTAACGCACACTGAAGCTTTCTTT.

This chain uses TRBV2 with TRBJ1-3; 8 bases map to TRBD1. The trim removed 6 bases at V and 4 bases at J, leaving 5 bases unmatched. This CDR3 spans 14 amino acids. In germline, CDR1 is SNHLY, CDR2 FYNNEI. The CDR3 loop is CASRPQGAGNTIYF. For the CDR3, the DNA is TGTGCCAGCAGACCCCAGGGGGCAGGAAACACCATATATTTT.

The V gene is TRBV3-1 (or the pseudogene TRBV3-2), the J gene TRBJ1-6; perhaps TRBD1 as D (5 bases). Germline CDR1 is LGHDT and CDR2 is YNNKEL (reference sequence). Trimming removed 4 bases at V and 9 bases at J, with 13 bases between. This CDR3 comprises 14 residues. CDR3 region: CASSRDRVGSPLHF. The CDR3 DNA reads as TGTGCCAGCAGCCGAGACAGAGTGGGTTCACCCCTCCACTTT.

V and J are TRBV5-1 and TRBJ1-4; 10 nucleotides line up with TRBD1. The CDR3 sequence is 15 residues long. Germline CDR1 reads SGHRS; CDR2 reads YFSETQ. The V gene end was trimmed by 4 bases and the J gene end by 6 bases; junction bases not matched to a gene: 6. In DNA, the CDR3 is TGCGCCAGCAGCGCTCCGGGACAGGGGTATGAAAAACTGTTTTTT. Residues: CASSAPGQGYEKLFF.

The rearrangement uses TRBV15 and TRBJ1-2, with D tentatively TRBD1 (5 bases). The CDR3 contains 15 residues. Germline CDR1 LNHNV, CDR2 YYDKDF (reference sequence). V dropped 1 base and J dropped 1 base, with 10 bases sitting between them. CDR3 coding DNA: TGTGCCACCAGCAGAGCCCAGGGCGGTAACTATGGCTACACCTTC. This encodes CATSRAQGGNYGYTF.

The rearrangement links TRBV7-9 to TRBJ2-3; D is possibly TRBD2 (5 bases). Trimming removed 2 bases from V and 11 bases from J, with 5 bases in between. CDR1 is SEHNR, CDR2 FQNEAQ, per germline (reference sequence). The CDR3 consists of 10 residues. The DNA for the CDR3 is TGTGCCAGCAGCTTACGGGAGCAGTATTTT. Residues: CASSLREQYF.

The J gene is TRBJ2-1, the V gene TRBV5-6; the D gene is possibly TRBD1 (6 bases). There are 15 residues in the CDR3. Trimming pared 0 bases from V and 0 bases from J, leaving 7 bases between. Germline CDR1 reads SGHDT; CDR2 reads YYEEEE. CDR3 loop: CASSLAGASYNEQFF. The CDR3 DNA reads TGTGCCAGCAGCTTGGCAGGGGCCTCCTACAATGAGCAGTTCTTC.

The rearrangement links TRBV5-4 to TRBJ2-5, with 16 bases that match TRBD2. The ends lost 4 bases at V and 2 bases at J; junction bases unmatched: 5. In germline, CDR1 is SGHNT, CDR2 YYREEE (reference sequence). The CDR3 is 17 amino acids. The CDR3 DNA sequence: TGTGCCAGCAGCCAAGGGACTAGCGGGGGGGCACAAGAGACCCAGTACTTC. It specifies CASSQGTSGGAQETQYF.

V and J are TRBV25-1 and TRBJ2-1; TRBD1 matches 7 bases. V was clipped by 10 bases and J by 1 base; unmatched bases: 10. This CDR3 region has 15 residues. The germline CDR1 and CDR2 sequences are MGHDK and SYGVNS. CDR3 protein: CATQTGLGSYNEQFF. In DNA, the CDR3 is TGTGCCACCCAGACAGGGCTAGGGTCCTACAATGAGCAGTTCTTC. The entire variable domain, with the rest obtained from reference TRBV25-1 and TRBJ2-1, is as follows: EADIYQTPRYLVIGTGKKITLECSQTMGHDKMYWYQQDPGMELHLIHYSYGVNSTEKGDLSSESTVSRIRTEHFPLTLESARPSHTSQYLCATQTGLGSYNEQFFGPGTRLTVL.